The rows below give T cell receptor beta chains drawn from one sample of a study of blood T cell repertoires in COVID-19. TCRdb's table, derived via immunoSEQ multiplex PCR, lists solely in-frame clones and lacks some. Seen here are under 200,000 clones, approximately 81% observed once, and the top ten hold roughly 5.7%. The specimen was PBMCs or T cells enriched from blood (not recorded which). The receptors stem from a woman in her thirties or forties with acute COVID-19. CDR3s include the opening cysteine and the closing phenylalanine or tryptophan. D genes are given only for firm matches. Only some rows state a clone size, as once, few, many or a class for expanded clones.

j_call: TRBJ1-1
v_call: TRBV5-5
clone_size: -
d_call: TRBD1
cdr3_length: 18
cdr3_aa: CASRIGQGGGLLDTEAFF
cdr3_nt: TGTGCCAGCAGAATCGGACAGGGCGGAGGGTTATTGGACACTGAAGCTTTCTTT

j_call: TRBJ2-1
v_call: TRBV25-1
clone_size: -
d_call: -
cdr3_length: 15
cdr3_aa: CASSDPSETSNEQFF
cdr3_nt: TGTGCCAGCAGTGACCCTAGCGAGACGAGTAATGAGCAGTTCTTC

j_call: TRBJ1-1
v_call: TRBV28
clone_size: -
d_call: TRBD1
cdr3_length: 14
cdr3_aa: CASRSMTGVTEAFF
cdr3_nt: TGTGCCAGCAGGTCAATGACAGGGGTCACTGAAGCTTTCTTT

j_call: TRBJ2-2
v_call: TRBV7-6
clone_size: few
d_call: -
cdr3_length: 13
cdr3_aa: CASSSPAPWELFF
cdr3_nt: TGTGCCAGCAGCTCCCCAGCGCCTTGGGAGCTGTTTTTT

j_call: TRBJ2-1
v_call: TRBV10-2
clone_size: -
d_call: TRBD2
cdr3_length: 15
cdr3_aa: CASSESSGLYNEQFF
cdr3_nt: TGCGCCAGCAGTGAGAGTAGCGGGCTTTACAATGAGCAGTTCTTC

j_call: TRBJ2-1
v_call: TRBV24-1
clone_size: -
d_call: TRBD2
cdr3_length: 15
cdr3_aa: CATSEGGRADNEQFF
cdr3_nt: TGTGCCACCAGTGAGGGCGGGAGGGCCGACAATGAGCAGTTCTTC

j_call: TRBJ2-5
v_call: TRBV10-3
clone_size: -
d_call: TRBD2
cdr3_length: 18
cdr3_aa: CAISERGSSGSYQETQYF
cdr3_nt: TGTGCCATCAGTGAAAGGGGTAGTAGCGGGAGCTACCAAGAGACCCAGTACTTC

j_call: TRBJ2-1
v_call: TRBV30
clone_size: -
d_call: -
cdr3_length: 13
cdr3_aa: CAWSYVGDNEQFF
cdr3_nt: TGTGCCTGGAGTTACGTAGGAGACAATGAGCAGTTCTTC

j_call: TRBJ1-1
v_call: TRBV19
clone_size: few
d_call: -
cdr3_length: 14
cdr3_aa: CASSIASRQLEAFF
cdr3_nt: TGTGCCAGTAGTATCGCTTCGAGACAGCTTGAAGCTTTCTTT

j_call: TRBJ1-1
v_call: TRBV6-2/TRBV6-3
clone_size: -
d_call: -
cdr3_length: 14
cdr3_aa: CASSGGTWLTEAFF
cdr3_nt: TGTGCCAGCAGTGGGGGGACGTGGTTGACTGAAGCTTTCTTT

j_call: TRBJ2-1
v_call: TRBV19
clone_size: -
d_call: -
cdr3_length: 17
cdr3_aa: CASSMPLYSGSYNEQFF
cdr3_nt: TGTGCCAGTAGTATGCCCCTCTACTCGGGCTCCTACAATGAGCAGTTCTTC

j_call: TRBJ1-2
v_call: TRBV18
clone_size: few
d_call: -
cdr3_length: 14
cdr3_aa: CASSPTLANYGYTF
cdr3_nt: TGTGCCAGCTCACCGACTCTCGCTAACTATGGCTACACCTTC

j_call: TRBJ2-5
v_call: TRBV11-3
clone_size: -
d_call: -
cdr3_length: 12
cdr3_aa: CASARAEETQYF
cdr3_nt: TGTGCCAGCGCCAGGGCGGAAGAGACCCAGTACTTC

j_call: TRBJ2-7
v_call: TRBV29-1
clone_size: -
d_call: -
cdr3_length: 13
cdr3_aa: CSANGRGGYEQYF
cdr3_nt: TGCAGCGCTAACGGTAGGGGGGGATACGAGCAGTACTTC

j_call: TRBJ2-7
v_call: TRBV11-2
clone_size: once
d_call: TRBD1
cdr3_length: 14
cdr3_aa: CASSRQGTSYEQYF
cdr3_nt: TGTGCCAGCAGCCGACAGGGGACCTCCTACGAGCAGTACTTC

j_call: TRBJ1-2
v_call: TRBV6-5
clone_size: -
d_call: -
cdr3_length: 14
cdr3_aa: CASSPGAGVYGYTF
cdr3_nt: TGTGCCAGCAGTCCGGGAGCGGGGGTCTATGGCTACACCTTC

j_call: TRBJ1-1
v_call: TRBV6-5
clone_size: -
d_call: -
cdr3_length: 15
cdr3_aa: CASSPPRSGETEAFF
cdr3_nt: TGTGCCAGCAGTCCCCCTAGATCCGGGGAGACTGAAGCTTTCTTT

j_call: TRBJ1-4
v_call: TRBV2
clone_size: -
d_call: -
cdr3_length: 12
cdr3_aa: CASKLGFEKLFF
cdr3_nt: TGTGCCAGCAAACTAGGTTTTGAAAAACTGTTTTTT

j_call: TRBJ2-2
v_call: TRBV24-1
clone_size: -
d_call: TRBD2
cdr3_length: 16
cdr3_aa: CATSDPLAGGTGELFF
cdr3_nt: TGTGCCACCAGTGATCCACTAGCGGGAGGGACCGGGGAGCTGTTTTTT

j_call: TRBJ2-5
v_call: TRBV30
clone_size: -
d_call: TRBD1
cdr3_length: 14
cdr3_aa: CAWSVQGSLETQYF
cdr3_nt: TGTGCCTGGAGTGTACAGGGGTCCTTGGAGACCCAGTACTTC

j_call: TRBJ2-1
v_call: TRBV19
clone_size: -
d_call: TRBD2
cdr3_length: 13
cdr3_aa: CASRLAGGNEQFF
cdr3_nt: TGTGCCAGCAGACTAGCGGGAGGCAATGAGCAGTTCTTC

j_call: TRBJ2-1
v_call: TRBV19
clone_size: few
d_call: TRBD2
cdr3_length: 17
cdr3_aa: CASSGTSVHIVHNEQFF
cdr3_nt: TGTGCCAGTAGCGGGACTAGCGTTCATATCGTACACAATGAGCAGTTCTTC

j_call: TRBJ1-6
v_call: TRBV15
clone_size: few
d_call: -
cdr3_length: 15
cdr3_aa: CATGRGQRTYSPLHF
cdr3_nt: TGTGCCACCGGCCGTGGACAGCGTACATATTCACCCCTCCACTTT

j_call: TRBJ1-2
v_call: TRBV30
clone_size: -
d_call: -
cdr3_length: 13
cdr3_aa: CAWRIHMDYGYTF
cdr3_nt: TGTGCCTGGAGAATCCACATGGACTATGGCTACACCTTC

j_call: TRBJ1-1
v_call: TRBV7-9
clone_size: -
d_call: TRBD1
cdr3_length: 16
cdr3_aa: CASSLGDRGKETEAFF
cdr3_nt: TGTGCCAGCAGCTTAGGGGACAGAGGGAAAGAAACTGAAGCTTTCTTT

j_call: TRBJ1-2
v_call: TRBV18
clone_size: once
d_call: -
cdr3_length: 17
cdr3_aa: CASSPWGISHSSYGYTF
cdr3_nt: TGTGCCAGCTCACCATGGGGCATAAGTCATTCGAGCTATGGCTACACCTTC

j_call: TRBJ2-2
v_call: TRBV5-4
clone_size: -
d_call: -
cdr3_length: 14
cdr3_aa: CASSLGLESGELFF
cdr3_nt: TGTGCCAGCAGCTTGGGACTAGAGTCCGGGGAGCTGTTTTTT

j_call: TRBJ1-1
v_call: TRBV19
clone_size: -
d_call: TRBD1
cdr3_length: 15
cdr3_aa: CASSRTGSPNTEAFF
cdr3_nt: TGTGCCAGTAGCAGGACAGGGTCCCCGAACACTGAAGCTTTCTTT

j_call: TRBJ2-5
v_call: TRBV7-9
clone_size: -
d_call: -
cdr3_length: 13
cdr3_aa: CASSLAYQETQYF
cdr3_nt: TGTGCCAGCAGCTTAGCCTACCAAGAGACCCAGTACTTC

j_call: TRBJ1-1
v_call: TRBV5-1
clone_size: -
d_call: -
cdr3_length: 12
cdr3_aa: CASSSMNTEAFF
cdr3_nt: TGCGCCAGCAGTAGTATGAACACTGAAGCTTTCTTT

j_call: TRBJ2-1
v_call: TRBV4-1
clone_size: -
d_call: -
cdr3_length: 14
cdr3_aa: CASSHQGDRNEQFF
cdr3_nt: TGCGCCAGCAGCCATCAGGGTGACCGCAATGAGCAGTTCTTC

j_call: TRBJ1-2
v_call: TRBV7-9
clone_size: -
d_call: -
cdr3_length: 11
cdr3_aa: CASSLERGSTF
cdr3_nt: TGTGCCAGCAGCTTAGAGCGGGGTAGCACCTTC

j_call: TRBJ2-1
v_call: TRBV11-1
clone_size: -
d_call: TRBD2
cdr3_length: 14
cdr3_aa: CASSLQLADNEQFF
cdr3_nt: TGTGCCAGCAGCTTACAACTAGCGGACAATGAGCAGTTCTTC

j_call: TRBJ1-2
v_call: TRBV7-8
clone_size: -
d_call: -
cdr3_length: 13
cdr3_aa: CASSSNRDYGYTF
cdr3_nt: TGTGCCAGCAGCTCCAACAGGGACTATGGCTACACCTTC

j_call: TRBJ2-1
v_call: TRBV3-1/TRBV3-2
clone_size: -
d_call: -
cdr3_length: 16
cdr3_aa: CASSHGGGQGGNEQFF
cdr3_nt: TGTGCCAGCAGCCACGGAGGGGGCCAGGGTGGGAATGAGCAGTTCTTC

j_call: TRBJ2-2
v_call: TRBV19
clone_size: -
d_call: -
cdr3_length: 17
cdr3_aa: CASSMMGPRILTGELFF
cdr3_nt: TGTGCCAGTAGTATGATGGGTCCTAGGATTCTCACCGGGGAGCTGTTTTTT